This T cell receptor (beta chain) was documented in a study of blood T cell repertoires in COVID-19. Libraries were prepared by immunoSEQ multiplex PCR; TCRdb keeps only in-frame clonotypes and omits some of them. The data contain 140,000 to 150,000 clones, over 70% of them singletons. Per the germline V gene, CDR1 is LNHDA and CDR2 is SQIVND (reference sequence). V gave up 8 bases and J gave up 4 bases, with 15 bases separating them. This CDR3 contains 14 residues. Source material: PBMCs or T cells enriched from blood (not recorded which). This clonotype originated in a man between 60 and 70 years old who had recovered from COVID-19. This chain joins TRBV19 and TRBJ2-1; TRBD2 might be the D (5 bases). CDR3 nucleotide sequence: TGTGCCAGTGAGGTTGGCGGGTCTTACAATGAGCAGTTCTTC. Amino acids: CASEVGGSYNEQFF.